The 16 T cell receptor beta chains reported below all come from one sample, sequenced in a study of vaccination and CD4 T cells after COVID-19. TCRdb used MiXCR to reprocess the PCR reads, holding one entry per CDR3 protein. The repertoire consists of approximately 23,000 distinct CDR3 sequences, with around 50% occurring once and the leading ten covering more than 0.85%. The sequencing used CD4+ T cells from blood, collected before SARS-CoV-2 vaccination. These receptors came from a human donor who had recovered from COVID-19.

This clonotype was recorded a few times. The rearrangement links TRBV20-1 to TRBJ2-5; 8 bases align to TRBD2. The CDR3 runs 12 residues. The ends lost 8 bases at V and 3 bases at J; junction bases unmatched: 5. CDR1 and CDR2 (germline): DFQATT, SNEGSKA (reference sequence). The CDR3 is CSFSGTKETQYF. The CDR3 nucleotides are TGCAGTTTTAGCGGGACTAAAGAGACCCAGTACTTC.

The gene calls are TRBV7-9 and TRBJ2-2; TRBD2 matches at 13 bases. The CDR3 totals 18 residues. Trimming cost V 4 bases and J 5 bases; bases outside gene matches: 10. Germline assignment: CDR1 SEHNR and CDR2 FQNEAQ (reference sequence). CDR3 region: CASSSGLAGASRTGELFF. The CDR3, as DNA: TGTGCCAGCAGCTCCGGACTAGCGGGAGCCTCTAGGACCGGGGAGCTGTTTTTT.

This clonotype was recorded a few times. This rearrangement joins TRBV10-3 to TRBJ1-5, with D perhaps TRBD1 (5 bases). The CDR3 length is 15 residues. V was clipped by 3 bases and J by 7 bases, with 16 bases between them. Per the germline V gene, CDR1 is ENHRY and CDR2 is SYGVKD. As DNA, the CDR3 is TGTGCCATCAGTGATAACGAAGGGGCTCGGCAGCCCCAGCATTTT. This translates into CAISDNEGARQPQHF.

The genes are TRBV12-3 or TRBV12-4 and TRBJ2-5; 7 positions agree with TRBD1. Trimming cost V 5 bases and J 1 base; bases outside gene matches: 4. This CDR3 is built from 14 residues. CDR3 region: CASSHDRAQETQYF. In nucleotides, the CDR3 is TGTGCCAGCAGTCACGACAGGGCCCAAGAGACCCAGTACTTC.

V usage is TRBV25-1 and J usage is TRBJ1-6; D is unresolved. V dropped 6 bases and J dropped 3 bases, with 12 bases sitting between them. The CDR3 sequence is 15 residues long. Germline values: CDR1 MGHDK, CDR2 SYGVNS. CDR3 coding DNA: TGTGCCAGCAGGGCCTTACAGAGCTATAATTCACCCCTCCACTTT. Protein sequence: CASRALQSYNSPLHF.

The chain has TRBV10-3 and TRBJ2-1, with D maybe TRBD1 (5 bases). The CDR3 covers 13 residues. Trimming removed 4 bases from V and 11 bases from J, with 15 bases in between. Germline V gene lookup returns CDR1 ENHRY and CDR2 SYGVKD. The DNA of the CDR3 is TGTGCCATCAGTGCCCCGGTCGACAGAAAGCAGTTCTTC. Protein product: CAISAPVDRKQFF.

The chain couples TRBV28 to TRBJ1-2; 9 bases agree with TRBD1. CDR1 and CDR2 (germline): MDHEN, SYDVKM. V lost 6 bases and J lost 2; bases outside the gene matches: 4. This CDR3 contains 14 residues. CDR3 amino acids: CASSPGQGNYGYTF. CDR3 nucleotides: TGTGCCAGCAGCCCGGGACAGGGAAACTATGGCTACACCTTC.

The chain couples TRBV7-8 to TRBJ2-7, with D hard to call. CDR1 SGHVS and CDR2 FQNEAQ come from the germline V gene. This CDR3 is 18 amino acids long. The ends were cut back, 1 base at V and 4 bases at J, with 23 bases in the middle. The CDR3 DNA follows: TGTGCCAGCAGCTTAGGAGGATATGGGGTGGGGTTGAGGTACGAGCAGTACTTC. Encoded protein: CASSLGGYGVGLRYEQYF.

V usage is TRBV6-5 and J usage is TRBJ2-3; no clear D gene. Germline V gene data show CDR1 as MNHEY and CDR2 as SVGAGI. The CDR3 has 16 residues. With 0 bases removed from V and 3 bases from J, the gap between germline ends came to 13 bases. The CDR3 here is CASSYSRTQRTDTQYF. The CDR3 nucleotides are TGTGCCAGCAGTTACTCGAGAACACAGCGTACAGATACGCAGTATTTT.

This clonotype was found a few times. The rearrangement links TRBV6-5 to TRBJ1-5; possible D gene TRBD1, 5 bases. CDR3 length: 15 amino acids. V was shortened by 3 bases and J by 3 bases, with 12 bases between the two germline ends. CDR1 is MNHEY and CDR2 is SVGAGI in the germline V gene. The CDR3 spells CASSYTAGLNQPQHF. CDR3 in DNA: TGTGCCAGCAGTTATACAGCGGGGCTCAATCAGCCCCAGCATTTT.

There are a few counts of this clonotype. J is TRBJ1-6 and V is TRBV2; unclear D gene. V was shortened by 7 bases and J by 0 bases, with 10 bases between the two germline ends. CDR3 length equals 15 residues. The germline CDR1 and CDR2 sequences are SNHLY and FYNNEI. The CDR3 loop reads CASNAESSYNSPLHF. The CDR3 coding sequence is TGTGCCAGCAACGCAGAGAGCTCCTATAATTCACCCCTCCACTTT. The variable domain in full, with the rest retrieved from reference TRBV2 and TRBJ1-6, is EPEVTQTPSHQVTQMGQEVILRCVPISNHLYFYWYRQILGQKVEFLVSFYNNEISEKSEIFDDQFSVERPDGSNFTLKIRSTKLEDSAMYFCASNAESSYNSPLHFGNGTRLTVT.

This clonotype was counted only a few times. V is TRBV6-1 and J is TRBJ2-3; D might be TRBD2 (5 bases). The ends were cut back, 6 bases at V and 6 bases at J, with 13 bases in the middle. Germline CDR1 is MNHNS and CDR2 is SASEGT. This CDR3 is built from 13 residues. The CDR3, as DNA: TGTGCCAGCAGCCCCTCGGGGTTCGATACGCAGTATTTT. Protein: CASSPSGFDTQYF.

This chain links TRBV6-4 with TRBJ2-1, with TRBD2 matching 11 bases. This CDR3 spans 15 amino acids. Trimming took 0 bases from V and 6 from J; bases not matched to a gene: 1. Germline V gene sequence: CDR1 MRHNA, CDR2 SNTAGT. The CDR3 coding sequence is TGTGCCAGCAGTGACTCAACTAGCGGGAGCAATGAGCAGTTCTTC. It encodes CASSDSTSGSNEQFF.

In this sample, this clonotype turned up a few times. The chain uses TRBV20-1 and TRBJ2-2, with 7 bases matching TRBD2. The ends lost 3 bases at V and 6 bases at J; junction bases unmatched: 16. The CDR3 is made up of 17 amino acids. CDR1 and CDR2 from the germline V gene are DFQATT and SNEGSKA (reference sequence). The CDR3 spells CSARTGLAGPNPGELFF. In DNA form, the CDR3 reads TGCAGTGCTAGGACGGGATTAGCGGGCCCAAATCCCGGGGAGCTGTTTTTT.

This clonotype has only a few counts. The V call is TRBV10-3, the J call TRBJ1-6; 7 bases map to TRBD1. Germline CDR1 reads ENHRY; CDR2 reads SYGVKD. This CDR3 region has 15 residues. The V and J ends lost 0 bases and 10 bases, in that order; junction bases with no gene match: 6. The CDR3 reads CAISESAGGASPLHF. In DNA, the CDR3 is TGTGCCATCAGTGAGTCGGCAGGGGGTGCGTCACCCCTCCACTTT.

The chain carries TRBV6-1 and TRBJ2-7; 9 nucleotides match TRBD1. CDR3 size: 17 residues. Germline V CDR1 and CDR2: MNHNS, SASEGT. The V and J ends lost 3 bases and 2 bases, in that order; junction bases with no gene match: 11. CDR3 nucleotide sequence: TGTGCCAGCAGTGACCTACCCGGGACAGGGAGCGCCTACGAGCAGTACTTC. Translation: CASSDLPGTGSAYEQYF.